This T cell receptor beta chain originates from a study of early T cells in non-severe SARS-CoV-2 infection. In TCRdb, the 5' RACE reads were re-called with MiXCR into one record per CDR3 protein. This table has fewer than 85,000 distinct CDR3 sequences, roughly 15% appearing once. V lost 2 bases, J lost 1 base, and 7 bases lay in between. In germline, CDR1 is SGHRS, CDR2 YFSETQ. This CDR3 has 13 amino acids. This sequence joins TRBV5-1 and TRBJ2-7, with D maybe TRBD1 (5 bases). The specimen comprised whole blood, sampled at baseline. The sequence came from an adult who was a healthcare worker with PCR-confirmed SARS-CoV-2 infection or an uninfected control (not recorded which). The chain's CDR3 is CASSLRQSYEQYF. The CDR3 coding sequence is TGCGCCAGCAGCTTAAGACAGTCCTACGAGCAGTACTTC.